This TCR beta chain was identified during a study of CDR3 diversity in severe acne. In TCRdb, the PCR reads were re-called with MiXCR into one record per CDR3 protein. The sample records approximately 97,000 distinct CDR3 sequences, 51% being singletons. The CDR3 consists of 17 residues. The germline V gene encodes CDR1 MGHRA and CDR2 YSYEKL. The V end lost 2 bases, the J end lost 5 bases, and 21 bases lay between the germline ends. The sequenced sample consisted of blood. This sequence joins TRBV4-1 and TRBJ1-1; D gene ambiguous. This TCR came from a male donor with acne. The DNA of the CDR3 is TGCGCCAGCAGCCAACCGCCTACGGCCAGTACTCAGACTGAAGCTTTCTTT. This translates into CASSQPPTASTQTEAFF.